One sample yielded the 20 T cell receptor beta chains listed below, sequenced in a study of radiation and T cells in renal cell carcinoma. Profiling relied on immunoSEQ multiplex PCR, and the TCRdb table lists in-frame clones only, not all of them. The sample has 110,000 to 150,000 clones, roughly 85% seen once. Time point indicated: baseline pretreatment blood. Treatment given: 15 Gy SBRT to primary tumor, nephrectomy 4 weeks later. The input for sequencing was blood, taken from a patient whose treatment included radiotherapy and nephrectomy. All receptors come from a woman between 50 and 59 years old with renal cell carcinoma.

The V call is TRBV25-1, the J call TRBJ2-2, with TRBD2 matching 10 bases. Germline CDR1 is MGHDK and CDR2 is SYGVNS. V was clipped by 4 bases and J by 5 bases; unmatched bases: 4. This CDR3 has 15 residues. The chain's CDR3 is CASSASSGRTGELFF. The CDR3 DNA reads TGTGCCAGCAGTGCATCTAGCGGGAGAACCGGGGAGCTGTTTTTT.

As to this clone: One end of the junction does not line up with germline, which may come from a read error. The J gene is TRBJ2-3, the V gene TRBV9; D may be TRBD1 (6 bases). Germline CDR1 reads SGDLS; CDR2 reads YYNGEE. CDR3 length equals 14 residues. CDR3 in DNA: TGTGTCAGCAGGGGACCGCTCGGCACAGATACGCAGTATTTT. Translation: CVSRGPLGTDTQYF.

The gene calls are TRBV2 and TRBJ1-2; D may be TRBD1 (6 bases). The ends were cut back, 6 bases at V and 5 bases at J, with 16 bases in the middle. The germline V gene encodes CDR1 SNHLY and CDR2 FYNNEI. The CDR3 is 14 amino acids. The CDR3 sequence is CASSRDTLSYGYTF. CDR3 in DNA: TGTGCCAGCAGCCGGGACACACTATCTTATGGCTACACCTTC.

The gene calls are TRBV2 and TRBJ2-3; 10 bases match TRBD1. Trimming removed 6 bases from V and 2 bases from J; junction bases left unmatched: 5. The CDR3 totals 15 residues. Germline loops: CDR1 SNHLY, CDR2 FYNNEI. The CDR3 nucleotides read TGTGCCAGCAGCCTGACAGGGGGCCCCACAGATACGCAGTATTTT. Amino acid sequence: CASSLTGGPTDTQYF.

DNA of the CDR3: TGTGCCAGCACCCCAGCGGGGCAGGGGACAGATACGCAGTATTTT. This codes for CASTPAGQGTDTQYF. The J gene is TRBJ2-3, the V gene TRBV5-6; D is perhaps TRBD2 (7 bases). The V end was cut by 6 bases, the J end by 3 bases, with 17 bases between. Germline-derived CDR1 and CDR2 are SGHDT and YYEEEE. The CDR3 totals 15 residues.

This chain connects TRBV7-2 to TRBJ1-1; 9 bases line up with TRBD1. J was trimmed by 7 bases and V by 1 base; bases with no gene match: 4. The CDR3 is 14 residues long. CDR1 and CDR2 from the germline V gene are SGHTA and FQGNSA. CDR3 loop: CASSLVVGQGEAFF. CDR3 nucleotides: TGTGCCAGCAGCTTAGTGGTGGGACAGGGTGAAGCTTTCTTT.

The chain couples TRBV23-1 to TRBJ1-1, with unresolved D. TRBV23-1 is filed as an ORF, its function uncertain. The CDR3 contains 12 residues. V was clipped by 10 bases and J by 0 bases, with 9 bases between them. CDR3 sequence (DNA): TGCGCCACCACCCAAATGAACACTGAAGCTTTCTTT. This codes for CATTQMNTEAFF.

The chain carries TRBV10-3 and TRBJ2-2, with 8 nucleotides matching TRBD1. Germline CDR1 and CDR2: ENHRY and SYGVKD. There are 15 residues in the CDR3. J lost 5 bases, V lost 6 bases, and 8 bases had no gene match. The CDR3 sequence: CAISPDREGTGELFF. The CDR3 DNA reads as TGTGCCATCAGCCCGGACAGGGAAGGTACCGGGGAGCTGTTTTTT.

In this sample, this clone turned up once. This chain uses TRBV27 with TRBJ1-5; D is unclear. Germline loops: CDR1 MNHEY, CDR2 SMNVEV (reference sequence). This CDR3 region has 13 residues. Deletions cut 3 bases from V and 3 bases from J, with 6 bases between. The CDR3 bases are TGTGCCAGCAGTTTTAGCTTCAATCAGCCCCAGCATTTT. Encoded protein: CASSFSFNQPQHF.

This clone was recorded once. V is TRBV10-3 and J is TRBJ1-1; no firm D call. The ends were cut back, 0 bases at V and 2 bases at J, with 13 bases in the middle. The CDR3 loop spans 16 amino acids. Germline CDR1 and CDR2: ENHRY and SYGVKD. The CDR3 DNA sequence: TGTGCCATCAGTGAGTCACCCGGATCAGCCAACACTGAAGCTTTCTTT. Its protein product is CAISESPGSANTEAFF.

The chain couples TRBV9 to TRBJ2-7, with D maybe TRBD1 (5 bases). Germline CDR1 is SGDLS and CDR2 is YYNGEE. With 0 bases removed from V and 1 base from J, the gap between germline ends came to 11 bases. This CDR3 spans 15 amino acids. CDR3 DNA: TGTGCCAGCAGCGTAGGGGCAGGGTCTTCCTACGAGCAGTACTTC. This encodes CASSVGAGSSYEQYF.

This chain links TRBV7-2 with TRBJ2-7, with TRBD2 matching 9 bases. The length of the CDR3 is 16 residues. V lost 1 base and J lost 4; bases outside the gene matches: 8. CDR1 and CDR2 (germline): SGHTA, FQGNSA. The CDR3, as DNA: TGTGCCAGCAGCTTAGATTCGGCGGGAGGGTCTTACGAGCAGTACTTC. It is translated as CASSLDSAGGSYEQYF.

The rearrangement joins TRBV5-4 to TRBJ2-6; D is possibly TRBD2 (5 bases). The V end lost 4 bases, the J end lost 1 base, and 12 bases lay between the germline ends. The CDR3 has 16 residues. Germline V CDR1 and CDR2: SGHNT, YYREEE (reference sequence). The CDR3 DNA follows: TGTGCCAGCAGCCCGCGGAGGAATTCTGGGGCCAACGTCCTGACTTTC. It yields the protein CASSPRRNSGANVLTF.

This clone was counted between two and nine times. The CDR3 loop reads CSVAGANVLTF. The CDR3 DNA follows: TGCAGTGTCGCCGGGGCCAACGTCCTGACTTTC. The rearrangement joins TRBV20-1 to TRBJ2-6, with D uncertain. The germline CDR1 and CDR2 sequences are DFQATT and SNEGSKA (reference sequence). The CDR3 extends over 11 amino acids. Trimming took 7 bases from V and 4 from J, leaving 5 bases between them.

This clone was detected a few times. DNA for the CDR3: TGTGCCAGCAGCTTAGCAGTCGCCCCCCACAATGAGCAGTTCTTC. It translates to CASSLAVAPHNEQFF. J is TRBJ2-1 and V is TRBV7-9; D call uncertain. The CDR3 runs 15 residues. Trimming removed 0 bases at V and 5 bases at J, with 11 bases between. CDR1 SEHNR and CDR2 FQNEAQ come from the germline V gene (reference sequence). The full variable domain, its missing parts supplied by reference TRBV7-9 and TRBJ2-1, is DTGVSQNPRHKITKRGQNVTFRCDPISEHNRLYWYRQTLGQGPEFLTYFQNEAQLEKSRLLSDRFSAERPKGSFSTLEIQRTEQGDSAMYLCASSLAVAPHNEQFFGPGTRLTVL.

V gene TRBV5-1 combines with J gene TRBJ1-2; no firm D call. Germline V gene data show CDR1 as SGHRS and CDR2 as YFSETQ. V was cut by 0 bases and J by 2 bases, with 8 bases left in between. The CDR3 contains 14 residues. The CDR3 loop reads CASSLESHNYGYTF. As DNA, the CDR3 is TGCGCCAGCAGCTTGGAGTCACACAACTATGGCTACACCTTC.

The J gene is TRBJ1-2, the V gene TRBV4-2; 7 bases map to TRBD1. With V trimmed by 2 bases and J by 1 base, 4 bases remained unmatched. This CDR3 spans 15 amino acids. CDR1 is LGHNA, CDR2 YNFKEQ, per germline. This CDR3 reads CASSQSPGGNYGYTF. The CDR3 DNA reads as TGTGCCAGCAGCCAATCCCCAGGGGGTAACTATGGCTACACCTTC.

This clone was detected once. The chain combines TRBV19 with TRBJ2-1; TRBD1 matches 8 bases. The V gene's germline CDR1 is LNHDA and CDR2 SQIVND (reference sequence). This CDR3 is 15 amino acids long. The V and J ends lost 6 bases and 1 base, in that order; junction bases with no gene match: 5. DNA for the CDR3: TGTGCCAGTAGCAGGGGGCAGGGATCCTACAATGAGCAGTTCTTC. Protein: CASSRGQGSYNEQFF.

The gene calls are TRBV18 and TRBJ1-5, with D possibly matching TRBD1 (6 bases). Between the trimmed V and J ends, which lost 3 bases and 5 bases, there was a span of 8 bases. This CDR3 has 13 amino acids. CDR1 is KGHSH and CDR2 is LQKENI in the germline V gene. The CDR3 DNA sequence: TGTGCCAGCTCACCGGACAGACATCAGCCCCAGCATTTT. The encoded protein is CASSPDRHQPQHF.

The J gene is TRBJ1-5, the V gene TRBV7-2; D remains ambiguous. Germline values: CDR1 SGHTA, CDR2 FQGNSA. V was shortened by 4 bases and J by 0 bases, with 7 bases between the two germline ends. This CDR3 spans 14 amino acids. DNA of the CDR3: TGTGCCAGCAGCTACACCCTTAGCAATCAGCCCCAGCATTTT. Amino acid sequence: CASSYTLSNQPQHF.